The TCR beta chain described here comes from a study of cytomegalovirus exposure and HLA in healthy donors. This clone has more than one count but fewer than ten. Its antigen remains unidentified. PCR involved 60 Vbeta and 13 Jbeta primers. Profiling relied on immunoSEQ multiplex PCR, and the TCRdb table lists in-frame clones only, not all of them. The sample has approximately 150,000 clones, around 80% seen once. The CDR3 has 14 amino acids. The germline V gene encodes CDR1 MDHEN and CDR2 SYDVKM. Trimming left V 3 bases short and J 1 base short, with 9 bases between. Study findings and constraints: CMV serostatus alone was available as immune exposure information. Reports described diagnosis of cytomegalovirus status by the classifier as highly specific and sensitive. Segments of the TCR beta V type were, in most cases, productive about 90% or about 30% of the time in an earlier analysis.

The receptor comes from a middle-aged man in good health and CMV-seronegative. The sample taken for sequencing was PBMCs. The chain combines TRBV28 with TRBJ1-1, with D unclear. CDR3 region: CASSFPSRNTEAFF. The CDR3, as DNA: TGTGCCAGCAGTTTCCCCTCGAGGAACACTGAAGCTTTCTTT.